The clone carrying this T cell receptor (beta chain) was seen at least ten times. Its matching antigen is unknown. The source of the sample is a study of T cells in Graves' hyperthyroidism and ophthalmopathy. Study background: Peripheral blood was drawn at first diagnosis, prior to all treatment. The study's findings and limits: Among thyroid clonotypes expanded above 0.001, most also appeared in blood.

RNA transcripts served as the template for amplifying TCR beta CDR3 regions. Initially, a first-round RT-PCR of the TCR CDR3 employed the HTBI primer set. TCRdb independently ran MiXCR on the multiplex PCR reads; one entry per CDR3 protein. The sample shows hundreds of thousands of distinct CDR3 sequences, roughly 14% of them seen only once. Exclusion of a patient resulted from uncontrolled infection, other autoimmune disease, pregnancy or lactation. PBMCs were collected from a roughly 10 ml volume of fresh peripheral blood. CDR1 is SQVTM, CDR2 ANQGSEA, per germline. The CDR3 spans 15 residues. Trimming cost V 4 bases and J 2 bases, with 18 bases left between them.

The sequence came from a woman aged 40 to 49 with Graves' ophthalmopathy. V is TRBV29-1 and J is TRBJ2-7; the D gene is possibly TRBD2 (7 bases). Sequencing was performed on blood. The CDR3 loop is CSVGFGGPGAYEQYF. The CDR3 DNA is TGCAGCGTTGGGTTCGGGGGGCCAGGGGCCTACGAGCAGTACTTC.